This T cell receptor (beta chain) stems from a study of T-cell reconstitution after alpha-beta-depleted transplantation in children. This clonotype was detected a few times. Preparation of the TCRbeta library used unique molecular identifiers. TCRdb re-called the PCR reads with MiXCR, one entry per CDR3 protein. The sample consists of some 520,000 distinct CDR3 sequences, approximately 29% of them appearing once. Sample: PBMCs from the stem cell graft donor, taken from the stem cell graft. This sequence was found in a human donor who donated a stem cell graft to a child with aplastic anemia.

CDR3 coding DNA: TGTGCCAGCAGCGGAGGACTAGCGGGGGGCACAGATACGCAGTATTTT. Residues: CASSGGLAGGTDTQYF. The chain links TRBV7-2 to TRBJ2-3; 13 nucleotides align to TRBD2. CDR3 length: 16 amino acids. V trimming: 5 bases; J trimming: 1 base; junction bases outside the gene matches: 3. The germline V gene has CDR1 SGHTA and CDR2 FQGNSA.